The 9 T cell receptor beta chains below were found in one sample sequenced in a study of lymphopenia after photon versus proton radiotherapy. The data were produced by immunoSEQ multiplex PCR, yet TCRdb's version contains in-frame clones alone and is incomplete. The sample consists of 40,000 or so clones, roughly 85% of them appearing once. This specimen consisted of peripheral blood, obtained from a patient treated with photon-based radiotherapy. These receptors were taken from a middle-aged man with gastric cancer.

The chain uses TRBV5-4 and TRBJ1-2; TRBD1 matches 7 bases. The germline V gene encodes CDR1 SGHNT and CDR2 YYREEE (reference sequence). There are 14 residues in the CDR3. V was pared by 1 base and J by 0 bases, with 0 bases of the junction left unmatched. This CDR3 is CASSLQGANYGYTF. DNA for the CDR3: TGTGCCAGCAGCTTGCAGGGGGCTAACTATGGCTACACCTTC.

V is TRBV27 and J is TRBJ1-2, with 8 bases aligning to TRBD1. CDR1 and CDR2 from the germline V gene are MNHEY and SMNVEV (reference sequence). This CDR3 has 13 residues. With 4 bases clipped from V and 8 bases from J, the junction kept 6 bases outside the gene matches. This chain's CDR3 is CASSSQGARGYTF. In DNA form, the CDR3 reads TGTGCCAGCAGTTCCCAGGGGGCGAGAGGCTACACCTTC.

This clone was detected only once. The rearrangement uses TRBV14 and TRBJ1-2, with D tentatively TRBD1 (5 bases). Germline lookup yields CDR1 SGHDN and CDR2 FVKESK. This CDR3 contains 15 residues. Trimming removed 3 bases at V and 3 bases at J, with 14 bases between. The CDR3 protein is CASSHVQAGDYGYTF. The CDR3 region has the DNA TGTGCCAGCAGCCATGTCCAAGCGGGGGACTATGGCTACACCTTC.

V is TRBV5-6 and J is TRBJ2-7, with D tentatively TRBD1 (6 bases). The CDR3 is 14 residues long. Between the trimmed V and J ends, which lost 0 bases and 4 bases, there was a span of 11 bases. The germline gives CDR1 SGHDT, CDR2 YYEEEE. The CDR3 region has the DNA TGTGCCAGCAGCTTGGATGGACAGAGGTACGAGCAGTACTTC. Translation: CASSLDGQRYEQYF.

This clone is a singleton in its sample. The J gene is TRBJ2-7, the V gene TRBV5-4; D not certain. CDR1 and CDR2 (germline): SGHNT, YYREEE (reference sequence). Trimming removed 3 bases from V and 3 bases from J, with 10 bases in between. The CDR3 has 13 residues. The CDR3 region has the DNA TGTGCCAGCAGCTCTTATGGCGGCTACGAGCAGTACTTC. This codes for CASSSYGGYEQYF.

The chain links TRBV6-1 to TRBJ1-5, with a possible D match to TRBD1 (6 bases). The V and J ends lost 7 bases and 0 bases respectively, with 13 bases between them. Germline V gives CDR1 MNHNS, CDR2 SASEGT. The CDR3 is 15 amino acids. CDR3 amino acids: CASTVDRNSNQPQHF. CDR3 bases: TGTGCCAGCACCGTCGACAGGAATAGCAATCAGCCCCAGCATTTT.

The rearrangement links TRBV6-5 to TRBJ2-7, with 10 bases lining up with TRBD1. V dropped 5 bases and J dropped 5; count of bases not matched to a gene: 6. The CDR3 extends over 14 amino acids. From germline, CDR1 is MNHEY and CDR2 SVGAGI. The CDR3 is CASSRGQGMDEQYF. In nucleotides, the CDR3 is TGTGCCAGCAGTAGGGGACAGGGGATGGACGAGCAGTACTTC.

The chain carries TRBV13 and TRBJ2-7; 8 bases map to TRBD1. Germline CDR1 and CDR2: PRHDT and FYEKMQ (reference sequence). The V gene end was trimmed by 3 bases and the J gene end by 3 bases; junction bases not matched to a gene: 10. CDR3 size: 16 residues. CDR3 nucleotides: TGTGCCAGCAGCTTTACCGGGACAGGCCAGCTCTACGAGCAGTACTTC. This encodes CASSFTGTGQLYEQYF.

This clone came up once. V is TRBV5-4 and J is TRBJ1-4, with D unresolved. V lost 4 bases and J lost 8, with 18 bases in between. CDR3 size: 15 residues. Germline assignment: CDR1 SGHNT and CDR2 YYREEE (reference sequence). CDR3 sequence reads: CASSRGDPRTEKLFF. The CDR3 nucleotides are TGTGCCAGCAGCCGTGGCGACCCTCGAACCGAAAAACTGTTTTTT.